Reported below is one T cell receptor (beta chain). RNA was extracted and reverse transcribed into cDNA as the sequencing template. Here immunoSEQ multiplex PCR was the method, and the copy in TCRdb shows in-frame clones only, minus some. The repertoire has about 180,000 clones, roughly 58% of them found once; the top ten carry more than 15%. This sample was included in a study of CD8+ T cells in alopecia areata. The overall study: A regimen of oral tofacitinib, 5 to 10 mg twice daily, was given to treated patients.

V lost 1 base and J 1 base, leaving 8 bases between the germline ends. Germline V lookup: CDR1 LNHNV, CDR2 YYDKDF (reference sequence). This CDR3 has 14 amino acids. Described treatment: oral pan-JAK inhibitor, 5-10 mg twice daily. Alopecia areata patients provided lesional scalp punch biopsies and peripheral blood. The clonotype was recovered from a human donor with alopecia areata. The V gene is TRBV15, the J gene TRBJ2-7; D call uncertain. The sample consisted of CD4+ T cells sorted from blood, taken at approximately week 60, from a patient treated with tofacitinib. CDR3 nucleotide sequence: TGTGCCACCAGCAGAGCCGGAGTATCCTACGAGCAGTACTTC. Residues: CATSRAGVSYEQYF.